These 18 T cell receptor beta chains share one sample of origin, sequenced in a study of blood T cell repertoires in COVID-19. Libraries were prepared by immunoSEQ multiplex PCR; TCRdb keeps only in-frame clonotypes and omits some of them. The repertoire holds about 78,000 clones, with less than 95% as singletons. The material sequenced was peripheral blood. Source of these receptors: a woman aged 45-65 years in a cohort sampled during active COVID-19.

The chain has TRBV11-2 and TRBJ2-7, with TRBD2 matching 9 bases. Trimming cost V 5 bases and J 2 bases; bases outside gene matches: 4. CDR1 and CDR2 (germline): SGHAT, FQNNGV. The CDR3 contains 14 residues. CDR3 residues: CASSPGTSPYEQYF. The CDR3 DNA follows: TGTGCCAGCAGCCCCGGGACTAGCCCCTACGAGCAGTACTTC.

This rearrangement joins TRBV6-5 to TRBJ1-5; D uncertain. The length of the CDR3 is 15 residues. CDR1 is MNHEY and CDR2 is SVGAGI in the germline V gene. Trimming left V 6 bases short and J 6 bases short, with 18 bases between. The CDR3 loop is CASRQLEAISQPQHF. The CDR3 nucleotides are TGTGCCAGCAGACAATTAGAGGCCATCAGTCAGCCCCAGCATTTT.

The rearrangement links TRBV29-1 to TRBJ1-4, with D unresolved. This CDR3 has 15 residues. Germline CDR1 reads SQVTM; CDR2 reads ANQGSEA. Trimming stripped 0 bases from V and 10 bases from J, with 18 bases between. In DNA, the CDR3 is TGCAGCGTTGAAGATCGGGCAGGCCGAGGAGGAAAACTGTTTTTT. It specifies CSVEDRAGRGGKLFF.

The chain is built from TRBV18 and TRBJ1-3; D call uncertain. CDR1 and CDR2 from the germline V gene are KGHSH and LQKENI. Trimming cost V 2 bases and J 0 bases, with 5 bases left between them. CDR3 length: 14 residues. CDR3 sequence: CASSPGRSGNTIYF. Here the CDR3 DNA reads TGTGCCAGCTCACCAGGCCGCTCTGGAAACACCATATATTTT.

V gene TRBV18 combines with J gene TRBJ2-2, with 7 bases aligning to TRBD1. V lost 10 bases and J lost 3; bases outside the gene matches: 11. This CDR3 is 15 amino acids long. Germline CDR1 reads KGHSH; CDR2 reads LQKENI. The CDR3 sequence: CATPVEQGYTGELFF. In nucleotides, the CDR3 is TGTGCCACACCGGTGGAACAGGGGTACACCGGGGAGCTGTTTTTT.

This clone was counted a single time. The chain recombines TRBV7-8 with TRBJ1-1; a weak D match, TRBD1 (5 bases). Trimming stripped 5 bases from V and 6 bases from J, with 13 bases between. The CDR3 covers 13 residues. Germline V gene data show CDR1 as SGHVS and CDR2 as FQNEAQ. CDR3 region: CASSPTATSEAFF. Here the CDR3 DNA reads TGTGCCAGCAGCCCGACAGCGACCTCTGAAGCTTTCTTT.

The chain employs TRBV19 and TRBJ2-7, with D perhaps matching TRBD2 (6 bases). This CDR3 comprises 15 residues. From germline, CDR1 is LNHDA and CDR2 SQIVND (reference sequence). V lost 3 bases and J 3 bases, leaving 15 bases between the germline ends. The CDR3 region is CASSMGAGPNYEQYF. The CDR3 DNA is TGTGCCAGTAGTATGGGTGCGGGACCAAACTACGAGCAGTACTTC.

CDR3 nucleotide sequence: TGTGCCAGCAGTTTCGGGGGACCCACCGGGGAGCTGTTTTTT. The encoded protein is CASSFGGPTGELFF. The V call is TRBV28, the J call TRBJ2-2; tentatively, D is TRBD2 (6 bases). V gave up 3 bases and J gave up 4 bases, with 9 bases separating them. Germline values: CDR1 MDHEN, CDR2 SYDVKM. The CDR3 totals 14 residues.

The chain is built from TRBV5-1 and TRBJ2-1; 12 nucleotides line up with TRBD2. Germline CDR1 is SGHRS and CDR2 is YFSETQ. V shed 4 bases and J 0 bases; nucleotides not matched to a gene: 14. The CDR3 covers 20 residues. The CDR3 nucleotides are TGCGCCAGCAGCCCCTTTGGGGGACTAGCGGGCCGATACTCCTACAATGAGCAGTTCTTC. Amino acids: CASSPFGGLAGRYSYNEQFF. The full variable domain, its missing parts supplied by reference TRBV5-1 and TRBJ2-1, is KAGVTQTPRYLIKTRGQQVTLSCSPISGHRSVSWYQQTPGQGLQFLFEYFSETQRNKGNFPGRFSGRQFSNSRSEMNVSTLELGDSALYLCASSPFGGLAGRYSYNEQFFGPGTRLTVL.

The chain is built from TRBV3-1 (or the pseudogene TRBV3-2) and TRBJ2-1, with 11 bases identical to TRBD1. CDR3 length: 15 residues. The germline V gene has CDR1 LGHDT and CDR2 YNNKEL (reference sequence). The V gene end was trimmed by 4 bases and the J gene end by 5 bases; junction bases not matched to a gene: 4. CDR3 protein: CASSPGTGGNNEQFF. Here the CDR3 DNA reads TGTGCCAGCAGCCCGGGGACAGGGGGAAACAATGAGCAGTTCTTC.

The CDR3 loop reads CASRTGGGQPQHF. The CDR3 DNA sequence: TGTGCCAGTCGTACAGGAGGAGGCCAGCCCCAGCATTTT. The rearrangement links TRBV19 to TRBJ1-5; the D gene is possibly TRBD1 (5 bases). V lost 8 bases and J 7 bases, leaving 15 bases between the germline ends. The length of the CDR3 is 13 residues. Germline values: CDR1 LNHDA, CDR2 SQIVND (reference sequence).

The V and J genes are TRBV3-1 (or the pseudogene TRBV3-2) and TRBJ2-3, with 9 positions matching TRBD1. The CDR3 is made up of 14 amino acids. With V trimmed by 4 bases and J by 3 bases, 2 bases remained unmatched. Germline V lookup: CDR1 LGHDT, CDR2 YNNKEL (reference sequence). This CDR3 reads CASSPDRGTDTQYF. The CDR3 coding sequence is TGTGCCAGCAGCCCAGACAGGGGGACAGATACGCAGTATTTT.

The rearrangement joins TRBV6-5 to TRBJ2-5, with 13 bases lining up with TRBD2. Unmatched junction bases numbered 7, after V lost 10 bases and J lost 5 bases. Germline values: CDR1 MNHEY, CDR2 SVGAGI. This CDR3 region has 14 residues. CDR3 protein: CAITSGRAKETQYF. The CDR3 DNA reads TGTGCCATCACTAGCGGGAGGGCCAAGGAGACCCAGTACTTC.

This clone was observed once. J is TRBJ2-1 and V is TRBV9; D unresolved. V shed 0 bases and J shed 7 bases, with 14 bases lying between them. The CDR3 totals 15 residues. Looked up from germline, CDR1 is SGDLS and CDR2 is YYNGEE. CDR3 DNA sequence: TGTGCCAGCAGCGTAGCTCGGCCCCGCGGTAATGAGCAGTTCTTC. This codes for CASSVARPRGNEQFF.

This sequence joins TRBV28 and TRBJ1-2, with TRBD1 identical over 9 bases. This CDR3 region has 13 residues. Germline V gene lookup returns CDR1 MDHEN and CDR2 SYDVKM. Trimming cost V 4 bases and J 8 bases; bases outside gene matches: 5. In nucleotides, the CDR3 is TGTGCCAGCAGTTCACAGGGGGCAGGGGGCTACACCTTC. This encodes CASSSQGAGGYTF.

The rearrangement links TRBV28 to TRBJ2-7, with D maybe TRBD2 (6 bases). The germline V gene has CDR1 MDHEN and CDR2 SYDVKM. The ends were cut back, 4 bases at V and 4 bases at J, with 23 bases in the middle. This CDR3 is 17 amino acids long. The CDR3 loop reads CASSSPLRQRVLYEQYF. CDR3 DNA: TGTGCCAGCAGTTCCCCCCTGCGGCAGCGGGTCCTTTACGAGCAGTACTTC.

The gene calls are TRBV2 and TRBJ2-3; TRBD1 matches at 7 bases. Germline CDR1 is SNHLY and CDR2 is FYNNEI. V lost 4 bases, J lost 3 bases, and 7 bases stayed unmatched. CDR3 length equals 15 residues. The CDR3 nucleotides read TGTGCCAGCAGTGTGTACAGGGGAGCGACAGATACGCAGTATTTT. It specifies CASSVYRGATDTQYF.

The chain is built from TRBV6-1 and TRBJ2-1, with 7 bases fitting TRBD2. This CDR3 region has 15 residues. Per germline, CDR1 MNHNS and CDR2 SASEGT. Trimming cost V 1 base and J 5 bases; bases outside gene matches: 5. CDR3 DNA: TGTGCCAGCAGTGAAGGGGCGGGAGCGAACAATGAGCAGTTCTTC. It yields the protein CASSEGAGANNEQFF.